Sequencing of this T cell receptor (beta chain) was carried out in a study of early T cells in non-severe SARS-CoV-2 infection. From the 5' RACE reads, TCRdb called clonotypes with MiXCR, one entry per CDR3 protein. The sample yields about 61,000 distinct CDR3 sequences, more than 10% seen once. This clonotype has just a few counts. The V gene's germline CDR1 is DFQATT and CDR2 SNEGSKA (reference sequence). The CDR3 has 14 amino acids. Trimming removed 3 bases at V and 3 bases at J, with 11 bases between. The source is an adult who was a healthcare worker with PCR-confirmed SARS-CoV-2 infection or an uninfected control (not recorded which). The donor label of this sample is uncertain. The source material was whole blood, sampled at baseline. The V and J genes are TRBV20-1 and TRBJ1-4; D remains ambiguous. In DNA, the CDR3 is TGCAGTGCTAGGGAGAGTACGGCTAATGAAAAACTGTTTTTT. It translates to CSARESTANEKLFF.